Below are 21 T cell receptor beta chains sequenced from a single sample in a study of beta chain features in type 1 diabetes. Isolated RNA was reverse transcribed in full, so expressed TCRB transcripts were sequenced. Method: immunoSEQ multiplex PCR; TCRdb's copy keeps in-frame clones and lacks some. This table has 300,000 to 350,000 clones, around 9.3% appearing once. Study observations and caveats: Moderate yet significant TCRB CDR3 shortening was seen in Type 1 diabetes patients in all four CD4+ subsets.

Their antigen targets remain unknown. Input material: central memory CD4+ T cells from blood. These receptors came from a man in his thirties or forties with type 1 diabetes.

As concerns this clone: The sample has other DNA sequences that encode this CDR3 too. The CDR3: CASSLGLAGETQYF. The CDR3 nucleotides are TGTGCCAGCAGCTTAGGACTAGCGGGGGAGACCCAGTACTTC. The V call is TRBV7-9, the J call TRBJ2-5; 11 bases agree with TRBD2. The V gene's germline CDR1 is SEHNR and CDR2 FQNEAQ (reference sequence). This CDR3 contains 14 residues. J was trimmed by 5 bases and V by 1 base; bases with no gene match: 0.

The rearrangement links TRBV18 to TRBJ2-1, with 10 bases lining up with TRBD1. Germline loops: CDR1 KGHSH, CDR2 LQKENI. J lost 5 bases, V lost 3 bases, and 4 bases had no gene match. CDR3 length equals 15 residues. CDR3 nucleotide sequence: TGTGCCAGCTCACCCGACAGGGGGCTAGACAATGAGCAGTTCTTC. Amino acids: CASSPDRGLDNEQFF.

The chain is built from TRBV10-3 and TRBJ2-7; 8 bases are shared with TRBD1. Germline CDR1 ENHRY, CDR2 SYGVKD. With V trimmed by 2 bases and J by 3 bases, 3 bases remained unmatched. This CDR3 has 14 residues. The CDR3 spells CAISENRGFYEQYF. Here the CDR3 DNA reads TGTGCCATCAGTGAGAACAGGGGGTTCTACGAGCAGTACTTC.

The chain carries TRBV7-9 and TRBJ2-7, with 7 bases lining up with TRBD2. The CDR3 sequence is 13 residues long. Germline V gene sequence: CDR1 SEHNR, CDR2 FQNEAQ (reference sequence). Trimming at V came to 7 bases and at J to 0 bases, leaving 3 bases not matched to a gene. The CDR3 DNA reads TGTGCCAGCAAACCGGGGGGCTCCTACGAGCAGTACTTC. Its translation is CASKPGGSYEQYF. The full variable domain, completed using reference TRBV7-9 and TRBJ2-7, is DTGVSQNPRHKITKRGQNVTFRCDPISEHNRLYWYRQTLGQGPEFLTYFQNEAQLEKSRLLSDRFSAERPKGSFSTLEIQRTEQGDSAMYLCASKPGGSYEQYFGPGTRLTVT.

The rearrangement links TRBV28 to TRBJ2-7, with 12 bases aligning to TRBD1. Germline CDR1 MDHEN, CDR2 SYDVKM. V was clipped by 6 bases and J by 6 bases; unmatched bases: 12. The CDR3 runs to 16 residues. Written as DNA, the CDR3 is TGTGCCAGCAGCTCACAACCGGGACAGGGGGCTTCCGAGCAGTACTTC. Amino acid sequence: CASSSQPGQGASEQYF. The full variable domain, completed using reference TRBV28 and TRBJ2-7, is DVKVTQSSRYLVKRTGEKVFLECVQDMDHENMFWYRQDPGLGLRLIYFSYDVKMKEKGDIPEGYSVSREKKERFSLILESASTNQTSMYLCASSSQPGQGASEQYFGPGTRLTVT.

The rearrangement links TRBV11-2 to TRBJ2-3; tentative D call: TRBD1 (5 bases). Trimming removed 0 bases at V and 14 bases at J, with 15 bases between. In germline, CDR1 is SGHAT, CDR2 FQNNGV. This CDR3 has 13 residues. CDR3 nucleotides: TGTGCCAGCAGCTTAGATCGCCTCCCTGGGGCGTATTTT. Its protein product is CASSLDRLPGAYF.

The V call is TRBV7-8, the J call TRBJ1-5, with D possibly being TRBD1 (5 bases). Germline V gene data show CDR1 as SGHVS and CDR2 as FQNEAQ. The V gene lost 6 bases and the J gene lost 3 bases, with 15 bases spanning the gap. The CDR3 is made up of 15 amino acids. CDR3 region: CASSLRGDFNQPQHF. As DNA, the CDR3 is TGTGCCAGCAGTCTACGGGGGGATTTCAATCAGCCCCAGCATTTT.

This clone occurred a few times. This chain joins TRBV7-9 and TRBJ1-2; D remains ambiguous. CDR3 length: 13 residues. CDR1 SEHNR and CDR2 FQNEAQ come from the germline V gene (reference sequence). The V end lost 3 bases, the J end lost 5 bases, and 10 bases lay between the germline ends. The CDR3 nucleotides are TGTGCCAGCAGCTTCGCGCAGGAGTATGGCTACACCTTC. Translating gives CASSFAQEYGYTF.

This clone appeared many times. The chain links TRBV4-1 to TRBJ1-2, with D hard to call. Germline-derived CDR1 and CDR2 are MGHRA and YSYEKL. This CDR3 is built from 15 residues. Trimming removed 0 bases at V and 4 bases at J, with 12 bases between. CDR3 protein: CASSQERVDPYGYTF. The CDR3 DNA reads TGCGCCAGCAGCCAAGAGAGAGTCGATCCCTATGGCTACACCTTC.

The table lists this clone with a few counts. CDR3 coding DNA: TGTGCCAGCAGCTTCGGCGTGGAGACCTACGAGCAGTACTTC. It yields the protein CASSFGVETYEQYF. The chain recombines TRBV5-6 with TRBJ2-7; D not certain. The germline V gene has CDR1 SGHDT and CDR2 YYEEEE. V gave up 2 bases and J gave up 2 bases, with 11 bases separating them. This CDR3 contains 14 residues.

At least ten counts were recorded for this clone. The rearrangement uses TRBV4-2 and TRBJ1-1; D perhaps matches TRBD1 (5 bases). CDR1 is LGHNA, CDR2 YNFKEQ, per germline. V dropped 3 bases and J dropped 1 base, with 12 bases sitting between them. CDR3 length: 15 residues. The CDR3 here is CASSQRHTGNTEAFF. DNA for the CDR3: TGTGCCAGCAGCCAGCGACACACAGGGAACACTGAAGCTTTCTTT.

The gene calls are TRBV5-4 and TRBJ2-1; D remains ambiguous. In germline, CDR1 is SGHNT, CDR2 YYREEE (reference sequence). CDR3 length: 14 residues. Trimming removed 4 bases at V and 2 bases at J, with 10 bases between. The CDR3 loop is CASSKDGPYNEQFF. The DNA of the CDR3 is TGTGCCAGCAGCAAGGACGGTCCCTACAATGAGCAGTTCTTC.

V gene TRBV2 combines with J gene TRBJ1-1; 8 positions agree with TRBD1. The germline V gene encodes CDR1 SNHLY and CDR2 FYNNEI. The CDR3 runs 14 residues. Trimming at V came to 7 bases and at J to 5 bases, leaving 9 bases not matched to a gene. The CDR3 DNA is TGTGCCAGCACCCAGCAGGGGGCAGGGACTGAAGCTTTCTTT. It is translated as CASTQQGAGTEAFF.

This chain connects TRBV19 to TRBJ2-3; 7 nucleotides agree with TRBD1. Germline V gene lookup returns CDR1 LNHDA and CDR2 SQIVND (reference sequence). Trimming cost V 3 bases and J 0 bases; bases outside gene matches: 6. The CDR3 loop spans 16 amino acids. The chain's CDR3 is CASSIGTATSTDTQYF. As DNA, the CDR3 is TGTGCCAGTAGTATCGGGACAGCTACTAGCACAGATACGCAGTATTTT.

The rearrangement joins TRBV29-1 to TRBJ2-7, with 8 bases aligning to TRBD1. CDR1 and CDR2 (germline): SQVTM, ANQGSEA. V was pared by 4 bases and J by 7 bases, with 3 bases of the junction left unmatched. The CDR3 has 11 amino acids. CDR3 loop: CSVGTGGEQYF. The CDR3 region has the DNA TGCAGCGTTGGTACAGGGGGAGAGCAGTACTTC.

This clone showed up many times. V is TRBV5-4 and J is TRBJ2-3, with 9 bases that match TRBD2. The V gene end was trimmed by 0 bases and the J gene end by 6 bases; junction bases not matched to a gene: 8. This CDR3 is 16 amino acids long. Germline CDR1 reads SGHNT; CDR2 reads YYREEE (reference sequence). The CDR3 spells CASSLALSGGLDTQYF. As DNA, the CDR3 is TGTGCCAGCAGCTTGGCCCTTAGCGGGGGCCTTGATACGCAGTATTTT.

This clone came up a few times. CDR3 amino acids: CSVEDLYQGAYEQYF. CDR3 bases: TGCAGCGTTGAAGATCTCTATCAGGGGGCCTACGAGCAGTACTTC. The rearrangement uses TRBV29-1 and TRBJ2-7; TRBD1 matches at 7 bases. J gave up 2 bases and V 0 bases, and 7 bases lay outside the gene matches. CDR1 is SQVTM and CDR2 is ANQGSEA in the germline V gene. The CDR3 length is 15 residues.

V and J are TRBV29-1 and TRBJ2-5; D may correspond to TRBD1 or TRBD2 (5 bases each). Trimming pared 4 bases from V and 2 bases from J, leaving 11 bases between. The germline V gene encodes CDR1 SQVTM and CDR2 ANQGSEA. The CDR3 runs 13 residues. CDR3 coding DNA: TGCAGCGTTGGGGGACGGAATCAAGAGACCCAGTACTTC. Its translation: CSVGGRNQETQYF.

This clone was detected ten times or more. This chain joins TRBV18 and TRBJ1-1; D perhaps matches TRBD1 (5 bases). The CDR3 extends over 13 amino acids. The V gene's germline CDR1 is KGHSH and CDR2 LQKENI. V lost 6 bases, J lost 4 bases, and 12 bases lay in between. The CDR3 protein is CASSVRGSTEAFF. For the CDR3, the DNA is TGTGCCAGCTCGGTGAGGGGAAGCACTGAAGCTTTCTTT.

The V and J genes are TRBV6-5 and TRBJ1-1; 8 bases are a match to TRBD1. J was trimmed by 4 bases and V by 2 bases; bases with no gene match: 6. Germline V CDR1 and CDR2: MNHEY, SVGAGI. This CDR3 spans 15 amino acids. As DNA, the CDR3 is TGTGCCAGCAGTTACACCTCCGACAGGGGCACTGAAGCTTTCTTT. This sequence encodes CASSYTSDRGTEAFF.

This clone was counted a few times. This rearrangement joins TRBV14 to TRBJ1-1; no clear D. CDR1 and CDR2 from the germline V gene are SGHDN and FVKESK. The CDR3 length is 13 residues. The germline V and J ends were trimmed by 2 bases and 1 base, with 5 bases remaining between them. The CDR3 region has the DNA TGTGCCAGCAGCCAAACACCGAACACTGAAGCTTTCTTT. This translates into CASSQTPNTEAFF.